A selection of T cell receptor beta chains follows, all from one sample in a study of blood T cell repertoires in COVID-19. Profiled with immunoSEQ multiplex PCR; TCRdb holds only in-frame clones, not every one. The profile shows fewer than 130,000 clones, roughly 71% of them singletons. The sequencing input was peripheral blood. The receptors derive from an elderly man with acute or convalescent COVID-19. Each CDR3 is given with its conserved first and last residue. The order of the fields is CDR3 DNA, CDR3 protein, D gene, clone size, V gene, J gene, CDR3 length. The D gene is left open where the match is weak. The listing skips clone size in some rows; elsewhere it reads once, few, many or a size class.

TGTGCCAGCCGACCCCCAGGGGCGGGTGGCTACACCTTC	CASRPPGAGGYTF	NA	few	TRBV28	TRBJ1-2	13
TGTGCCAGCAGTCCCGGGACTACCCCAAATGGGCAGTTCTTC	CASSPGTTPNGQFF	TRBD2	once	TRBV28	TRBJ2-1	14
TGTGCCAGCAGCCCGATAAACAGGGATCAGCCCCAGCATTTT	CASSPINRDQPQHF	NA	few	TRBV7-8	TRBJ1-5	14
TGTGCCAGCAGCGGGGACTATCCCGAGCAGTACTTC	CASSGDYPEQYF	TRBD2	NA	TRBV6-5	TRBJ2-7	12
TGTGCCAGCAGCTTCGCTAGCGGGAGTTCCACCGGGGAGCTGTTTTTT	CASSFASGSSTGELFF	TRBD2	NA	TRBV11-2	TRBJ2-2	16
TGTGCCAGCAGCTTGGGACTAGCGGACCAAGAGACCCAGTACTTC	CASSLGLADQETQYF	TRBD2	few	TRBV5-4	TRBJ2-5	15
TGTGCCAGTAGCCGAGGGACAGCCCTCGGTGAGCAGTTCTTC	CASSRGTALGEQFF	TRBD1	once	TRBV19	TRBJ2-1	14
TGCGCCAGCAGCCACGGGAACAGCCACGAGCAGTACTTC	CASSHGNSHEQYF	NA	NA	TRBV4-3	TRBJ2-7	13
TGTGCCAGCTCACCACAGGGAGCCTCCTCTGGAAACACCATATATTTT	CASSPQGASSGNTIYF	NA	few	TRBV18	TRBJ1-3	16
TGTGCCAGCAGCTTAGGTTGTCTCGCGGGAAACAATGAGTTCTTC	CASSLGCLAGNNEFF	NA	few	TRBV11-3	TRBJ2-1	15
TGTGCCAGCAGTCAGGGGGGCAAAAGACTGTTTTTT	CASSQGGKRLFF	TRBD1	NA	TRBV28	TRBJ1-4	12
TGTGCCAGCAGCGCACAGGGGGGCTATGGCTACACCTTC	CASSAQGGYGYTF	TRBD1	NA	TRBV9	TRBJ1-2	13
TGTGCCACCAGCAGAGATTACAACGGGGAGCTGTTTTTT	CATSRDYNGELFF	NA	NA	TRBV15	TRBJ2-2	13
TGTGCCAGCAGTTCCAAAACAGGGGTATCGTTAGATACGCAGTATTTT	CASSSKTGVSLDTQYF	TRBD1	NA	TRBV6-5	TRBJ2-3	16
TGTGCCAGCAGCCAAGACAGGGGGACGGAAGCTTTCTTT	CASSQDRGTEAFF	TRBD1	few	TRBV14	TRBJ1-1	13
TGTGCCAGCAGCTTAGAGGGGGGAGGGTTTAGGTACGAGCAGTACTTC	CASSLEGGGFRYEQYF	NA	many	TRBV7-8	TRBJ2-7	16
TGTGCCAGCTCACCCAACGTGAGGTCGGATAATTCACCCCTCCACTTT	CASSPNVRSDNSPLHF	NA	NA	TRBV18	TRBJ1-6	16
TGTGCCAGTCAGCAGGGGGGCGAAAAACTGTTTTTT	CASQQGGEKLFF	TRBD1	NA	TRBV19	TRBJ1-4	12
TGTGCCAGCAGCTTAACAACAGGGGCGGGGAATGAAAAACTGTTTTTT	CASSLTTGAGNEKLFF	TRBD1	NA	TRBV5-5	TRBJ1-4	16
TGTGCCAGCAGCTTATTTAGCGGGAAGACCGGGGAGCTGTTTTTT	CASSLFSGKTGELFF	TRBD2	NA	TRBV11-3	TRBJ2-2	15
TGTGACACGGACAGGGGGCGCGGGGAGACCCAGTACTTC	CDTDRGRGETQYF	TRBD1	NA	TRBV24-1	TRBJ2-5	13
TGTGCCAGCAGCCTCAGTACTAGCGGGAGCTCCTACAATGAGCAGTTCTTC	CASSLSTSGSSYNEQFF	TRBD2	NA	TRBV5-6	TRBJ2-1	17
TGTGCCAGCAGTGACAGACAGGGACGCTACGAGCAGTACTTC	CASSDRQGRYEQYF	TRBD1	once	TRBV25-1	TRBJ2-7	14
TGTGCCAGCCGACCGGACAGATCCTACGAGCAGTACTTC	CASRPDRSYEQYF	NA	NA	TRBV2	TRBJ2-7	13
TGCGCCAGTACTGGGCTAGCGGGATACAATGAGCAGTTCTTC	CASTGLAGYNEQFF	TRBD2	NA	TRBV5-1	TRBJ2-1	14
TGTGCCAGCAGTTTTGAGCCGGGACTAACCTACGAGCAGTACTTC	CASSFEPGLTYEQYF	TRBD2	many	TRBV5-4	TRBJ2-7	15
TGTGCCAGCAATCTACCGGGACAGGGATCGGACGAGCAGTACTTC	CASNLPGQGSDEQYF	TRBD1	NA	TRBV28	TRBJ2-7	15
TGTGCCAGCTCACCAGCTCGACAAGCGAACACTGAAGCTTTCTTT	CASSPARQANTEAFF	NA	NA	TRBV18	TRBJ1-1	15
TGTGCCTCCGGACTAGCTTCCTACGAGCAGTACTTC	CASGLASYEQYF	TRBD2	NA	TRBV28	TRBJ2-7	12
TGTGCCAGCAGGGGCGGGCTAATAGCCAAAAACATTCAGTACTTC	CASRGGLIAKNIQYF	NA	few	TRBV28	TRBJ2-4	15
TGTGCCAGCAGCCAAGAAAAGACTCCCTACTTC	CASSQEKTPYF	NA	NA	TRBV3-1/TRBV3-2	TRBJ2-4	11
TGTGCCAGCAGCTTTGGGGGGGCGCGGGGTTACACTGAAGCTTTCTTT	CASSFGGARGYTEAFF	NA	NA	TRBV7-2	TRBJ1-1	16
TGTGCCAGCAGCTTAGAGCCGGGACTAGCGGGAGTCGGCCTCAATGAGCAGTTCTTC	CASSLEPGLAGVGLNEQFF	TRBD2	NA	TRBV7-6	TRBJ2-1	19
TGTGCCAGCAGCGCCCGCGGGAGAGTCTACAATGAGCAGTTCTTC	CASSARGRVYNEQFF	TRBD2	few	TRBV5-6	TRBJ2-1	15
TGCAGCGACGTGACAGCTATGAACACTGAAGCTTTCTTT	CSDVTAMNTEAFF	NA	NA	TRBV29-1	TRBJ1-1	13
TGTGCCAGCAGCCAAGGAACCAGCGGGACATTCGGATACGAGCAGTACTTC	CASSQGTSGTFGYEQYF	NA	NA	TRBV3-1/TRBV3-2	TRBJ2-7	17
TGTGCCAGCAGGCCCATTAGCAGTTTGAACACCGGGGAGCTGTTTTTT	CASRPISSLNTGELFF	NA	many	TRBV6-6	TRBJ2-2	16
TGTGCCAGCAGTAACACAGCATACGAGCAGTACTTC	CASSNTAYEQYF	NA	NA	TRBV6-2/TRBV6-3	TRBJ2-7	12
TGCAGCGTTGAAGCCGACAGGGGGCCAGGTGTGGTTGAGCAGTTCTTC	CSVEADRGPGVVEQFF	TRBD1	NA	TRBV29-1	TRBJ2-1	16
TGTGCCAGCAGTTTATGGGGCCAGGGGGGAAAGGACACCATATATTTT	CASSLWGQGGKDTIYF	TRBD1	NA	TRBV28	TRBJ1-3	16
TGTGCCAGCACGGGCGGGAGGGTTGGAGAGCAGTACTTC	CASTGGRVGEQYF	TRBD2	few	TRBV28	TRBJ2-7	13